A selection of T cell receptor beta chains follows, all from one sample in a study of shared clonotypes between healthy human individuals. TCRdb's copy holds only in-frame clones and misses some; the assay was immunoSEQ multiplex PCR. Here the sample spans about 600,000 clones, around 97% being singletons. Sequencing input: naive CD4+ T cells sorted from blood. The source of these receptors is a woman in her twenties or thirties in good health. Each CDR3 is given with its conserved first and last residue. The order of the fields is CDR3 length, J gene, clone size, V gene, D gene, CDR3 DNA, CDR3 protein. A D gene is named only where the DNA matches it firmly. Only part of the rows carry a size: once, few, many, or a class if the clone is expanded.

15 TRBJ2-5 . TRBV28 TRBD1 TGTGCCAGCAGTACTGCCGGGACAGAAAAAGAGACCCAGTACTTC CASSTAGTEKETQYF
13 TRBJ1-5 few TRBV11-2 . TGTGCCAGCAGCTTACAGTCCCATCAGCCCCAGCATTTT CASSLQSHQPQHF
16 TRBJ2-7 . TRBV27 TRBD1 TGTGCCAGCAGTTTTAGCCGGCGGCAGGGGGCAGACGAGCAGTACTTC CASSFSRRQGADEQYF
19 TRBJ1-5 . TRBV23-1 . TGCGCCAGCAGTTCGGCACCCCCGACAGGAGTGTATAGCAATCAGCCCCAGCATTTT CASSSAPPTGVYSNQPQHF
14 TRBJ1-1 . TRBV19 TRBD1 TGTGCCAGTGCGGCGAGGGGGCATGGGACTGAAGCTTTCTTT CASAARGHGTEAFF
14 TRBJ2-5 . TRBV9 TRBD1 TGTGCCAGCAGCGTTTGGGACAGGGAAGAGACCCAGTACTTC CASSVWDREETQYF
14 TRBJ2-7 . TRBV28 . TGTGCCAGCAGCCTTCCTAGCGTTTTATACGAGCAGTACTTC CASSLPSVLYEQYF
15 TRBJ1-1 . TRBV6-1 TRBD1 TGTGCCAGCAGTGGAAGACAGGGACGAAGAACTGAAGCTTTCTTT CASSGRQGRRTEAFF
16 TRBJ2-1 . TRBV5-6 TRBD2 TGTGCCAGCAGCTTGGACCCGACTAGCGGAAACAATGAGCAGTTCTTC CASSLDPTSGNNEQFF
15 TRBJ2-5 . TRBV28 . TGTGCCAGCAGTTCTCCGACAAGAGTCTCAGAGACCCAGTACTTC CASSSPTRVSETQYF
14 TRBJ2-7 . TRBV6-1 . TGTGCCAGCAGTGATTGGACCCTACCCTACGAGCAGTACTTC CASSDWTLPYEQYF
12 TRBJ1-1 . TRBV6-1 . TGTGCCAGCAGGCTCATGAACACTGAAGCTTTCTTT CASRLMNTEAFF
12 TRBJ2-2 . TRBV19 . TGTGCCAGTAGGGACGTTACCGGGGAGCTGTTTTTT CASRDVTGELFF
15 TRBJ2-2 . TRBV19 TRBD1 TGTGCCAGTAGTACTCGACAGGGTAGTACCGGGGAGCTGTTTTTT CASSTRQGSTGELFF
14 TRBJ2-1 . TRBV10-2 . TGCGCCAGCGACCGGGACAATGGCCAGAATGAGCAGTTCTTC CASDRDNGQNEQFF
15 TRBJ2-1 . TRBV19 . TGTGCCAGTAGTCCAATTACCTCCTGGGGAAATGAGCAGTTCTTC CASSPITSWGNEQFF
17 TRBJ2-1 . TRBV10-1 TRBD1 TGCGCCAGCAGCCCTTTCGCGGGGACAGGGAGGAACAATGAGCAGTTCTTC CASSPFAGTGRNNEQFF
16 TRBJ2-2 . TRBV28 . TGTGCCAGCAGCTATCGGGCAGGGACACACACCGGGGAGCTGTTTTTT CASSYRAGTHTGELFF
13 TRBJ1-2 . TRBV2 TRBD1 TGTGCCAGCAGTGCTGGACAGGAAGGCGGCTACACCTTC CASSAGQEGGYTF
14 TRBJ2-6 . TRBV28 . TGTGCCAGCAGTACTGGTTCTGGGGCCAACGTCCTGACTTTC CASSTGSGANVLTF
15 TRBJ1-2 once TRBV9 TRBD1 TGTGCCAGCAGCACGCCGGGACAGGGGGCGCTGGGCTACACCTTC CASSTPGQGALGYTF
14 TRBJ1-1 . TRBV5-8 . TGTGCCAGCAGTATGGACAGAATGAACACTGAAGCTTTCTTT CASSMDRMNTEAFF
14 TRBJ2-2 . TRBV6-1 . TGTGCCAGCAGTGATCATTGGAACACCGGGGAGCTGTTTTTT CASSDHWNTGELFF
13 TRBJ1-2 . TRBV6-1 . TGTGCCAGCAGAGTACAGACCTACTATGGCTACACCTTC CASRVQTYYGYTF
14 TRBJ1-2 . TRBV2 TRBD1 TGTGCCAGCCGGGACAGGGGGCTTTCCTATGGCTACACCTTC CASRDRGLSYGYTF
16 TRBJ2-7 . TRBV7-9 . TGTGCCAGCAGCTTAGGGACGGGAGAAAGCTCCTACGAGCAGTACTTC CASSLGTGESSYEQYF
12 TRBJ2-3 once TRBV28 . TGTGCCAGCACGACTGTGACAGATACGCAGTATTTT CASTTVTDTQYF
15 TRBJ1-5 . TRBV6-5 TRBD1 TGTGCCAGCAGTTACGCGACAGGGGGCAATCAGCCCCAGCATTTT CASSYATGGNQPQHF
16 TRBJ2-6 . TRBV10-3 TRBD1 TGTGCCATCAGTGTCCGGGACAGGGCGATCGCCAACGTCCTGACTTTC CAISVRDRAIANVLTF
13 TRBJ2-5 . TRBV5-6 . TGTGCCAGCAGCTTGACAGGGCGAGAGACCCAGTACTTC CASSLTGRETQYF
14 TRBJ2-7 . TRBV6-6 TRBD2 TGTGCCAGCAGTTCCGAGCGGGACTCCTACGAGCAGTACTTC CASSSERDSYEQYF
13 TRBJ2-7 . TRBV18 . TGTGCCAGCTCACCCGACTTGTCTTACGAGCAGTACTTC CASSPDLSYEQYF
15 TRBJ2-5 . TRBV10-3 TRBD2 TGTGCCATCAGTGAAGGGTTGGGGGGGGAGGAGACCCAGTACTTC CAISEGLGGEETQYF
12 TRBJ2-1 . TRBV6-5 . TGTGCCAGCAGTTACTTGCAGGGGAGGCTGTTCTTC CASSYLQGRLFF
16 TRBJ1-3 . TRBV5-4 . TGTGCCAGCAGCTTGGGAGGGCCAGGATATGGAAACACCATATATTTT CASSLGGPGYGNTIYF
13 TRBJ1-2 . TRBV19 . TGTGCCAGTAGTGTTCCAGGGAGCCATGGCTACACCTTC CASSVPGSHGYTF
14 TRBJ2-2 . TRBV2 TRBD1 TGTGCCAGTCGACAGGGTCTGGACACCGGGGAGCTGTTTTTT CASRQGLDTGELFF
13 TRBJ1-1 . TRBV5-5 . TGTGCCAGCAGCTTTTCCGAGAACACTGAAGCTTTCTTT CASSFSENTEAFF
15 TRBJ1-2 . TRBV28 TRBD1 TGTGCCAGCAGTCCTTCCGGGACAGGGAACTATGGCTACACCTTC CASSPSGTGNYGYTF
15 TRBJ1-4 once TRBV6-8 . TGTGCCAGCAGTTCGACGAGGGGTGCTAATGAAAAACTGTTTTTT CASSSTRGANEKLFF
15 TRBJ2-3 . TRBV7-8 . TGTGCCAGCAGCTTAGGACAAGTCAGCACAGATACGCAGTATTTT CASSLGQVSTDTQYF
16 TRBJ2-7 . TRBV10-1 TRBD2 TGCGCCAGCTCTCTAGCGGGAGCCCTCACCGAAAACGAGCAGTACTTC CASSLAGALTENEQYF
17 TRBJ1-1 . TRBV19 TRBD1 TGTGCCAGTAGTATAGATCGGACAGGGGTCAGATACACTGAAGCTTTCTTT CASSIDRTGVRYTEAFF